The 30 T cell receptor beta chains presented below share a single source sample, sequenced in a study of blood T cell repertoires in COVID-19 (dated by TCRdb to about 2020). The receptor library was made with the immunoSEQ multiplex PCR assay. What TCRdb holds here is the immuneACCESS table cut down to in-frame rearrangements. Part of the clones is not present; checked against another copy, under half of the missing clones reflect an unresolved V gene, and the others are unexplained. This sample comprises fewer than 150,000 clones, 75% to 90% of them detected only once. The top ten clonotypes cover about 8.1% of the sample. The sample comprised peripheral blood. These receptors came from a woman between 35 and 50 years old with acute or convalescent COVID-19.

The chain uses TRBV12-3 or TRBV12-4 and TRBJ2-7; 7 bases agree with TRBD1. This CDR3 is 13 amino acids long. The V segment lost 4 bases and the J segment 2 bases; nucleotides outside the gene matches: 2. In DNA, the CDR3 is TGTGCCAGCAGTTGGGACAGAGCCTACGAGCAGTACTTC. Translated: CASSWDRAYEQYF.

The J gene is TRBJ1-4, the V gene TRBV25-1; D is perhaps TRBD1 (5 bases). V lost 2 bases and J 4 bases, leaving 11 bases between the germline ends. CDR3 length: 15 amino acids. Germline V gene data show CDR1 as MGHDK and CDR2 as SYGVNS. This chain's CDR3 is CASSERQSRNEKLFF. Here the CDR3 DNA reads TGTGCCAGCAGTGAACGACAGTCCCGTAATGAAAAACTGTTTTTT.

The chain links TRBV15 to TRBJ1-1; D call uncertain. Germline V gene sequence: CDR1 LNHNV, CDR2 YYDKDF (reference sequence). Trimming took off 4 bases at V and 1 base at J, with 7 bases between the two ends. The CDR3 runs to 13 residues. The CDR3 loop is CATSTRRNTEAFF. The DNA of the CDR3 is TGTGCCACCAGCACCCGGAGGAACACTGAAGCTTTCTTT.

The chain couples TRBV5-1 to TRBJ1-1; 10 bases fit TRBD1. Germline lookup yields CDR1 SGHRS and CDR2 YFSETQ. J was trimmed by 1 base and V by 4 bases; bases with no gene match: 4. The CDR3 consists of 15 residues. CDR3 nucleotide sequence: TGCGCCAGCAGCACGGGACAGGGGCAGAACACTGAAGCTTTCTTT. Its translation: CASSTGQGQNTEAFF.

V gene TRBV29-1 combines with J gene TRBJ2-7; TRBD2 aligns across 8 bases. This CDR3 has 12 amino acids. Looked up from germline, CDR1 is SQVTM and CDR2 is ANQGSEA. The trim removed 7 bases at V and 3 bases at J, leaving 5 bases unmatched. CDR3 DNA sequence: TGCAGCGCCCGGACTAGCTTCTACGAGCAGTACTTC. This sequence encodes CSARTSFYEQYF.

The table lists this clone with a few counts. The chain links TRBV2 to TRBJ1-5; TRBD1 aligns across 8 bases. CDR3 length equals 14 residues. The germline gives CDR1 SNHLY, CDR2 FYNNEI. Losses at the gene ends were 6 bases for V and 5 bases for J; bases not matched to a gene: 6. The CDR3 loop is CASRAGQGYQPQHF. The CDR3 DNA reads as TGTGCCAGCAGAGCCGGACAGGGCTATCAGCCCCAGCATTTT.

The J gene is TRBJ2-5, the V gene TRBV5-6; 10 nucleotides line up with TRBD2. V shed 4 bases and J 2 bases; nucleotides not matched to a gene: 8. The CDR3 is 16 amino acids. Germline CDR1 and CDR2: SGHDT and YYEEEE. CDR3 in amino acids: CASSRIAGGPQETQYF. In DNA, the CDR3 is TGTGCCAGCAGCCGGATAGCGGGGGGCCCACAAGAGACCCAGTACTTC.

V gene TRBV6-1 combines with J gene TRBJ1-2, with 7 bases lining up with TRBD1. The V and J ends lost 3 bases and 4 bases, in that order; junction bases with no gene match: 2. CDR1 is MNHNS, CDR2 SASEGT, per germline. There are 13 residues in the CDR3. The CDR3 reads CASSDDRVYGYTF. The CDR3, as DNA: TGTGCCAGCAGTGATGACAGGGTCTATGGCTACACCTTC.

The chain recombines TRBV19 with TRBJ1-2; TRBD1 agrees at 9 bases. CDR1 and CDR2 from the germline V gene are LNHDA and SQIVND (reference sequence). Trimming cost V 7 bases and J 1 base; bases outside gene matches: 7. The length of the CDR3 is 15 residues. DNA for the CDR3: TGTGCCAGTAAAAGAGACAGGGGGGTTAACTATGGCTACACCTTC. Translated: CASKRDRGVNYGYTF.

The chain links TRBV11-2 to TRBJ2-3, with TRBD2 matching over 7 bases. Germline V CDR1 and CDR2: SGHAT, FQNNGV. Unmatched junction bases numbered 8, after V lost 2 bases and J lost 9 bases. The CDR3 spans 14 residues. This CDR3 reads CASSLRGEGGTQYF. CDR3 nucleotides: TGTGCCAGCAGCTTACGGGGAGAGGGAGGGACGCAGTATTTT.

V and J are TRBV11-2 and TRBJ2-7, with TRBD1 matching 10 bases. The CDR3 is made up of 16 amino acids. CDR1 and CDR2 from the germline V gene are SGHAT and FQNNGV. V was pared by 6 bases and J by 4 bases, with 12 bases of the junction left unmatched. For the CDR3, the DNA is TGTGCCAGCAGTCTTAGCGGTTTGGGACAGGGGTACGAGCAGTACTTC. Its translation: CASSLSGLGQGYEQYF.

A single count supports this clone. The chain has TRBV11-2 and TRBJ2-1; a weak D match, TRBD2 (5 bases). V was cut by 7 bases and J by 10 bases, with 20 bases left in between. The CDR3 has 14 amino acids. Germline CDR1 reads SGHAT; CDR2 reads FQNNGV. The CDR3, as DNA: TGTGCCAGCACCCCCTCCATCGGTGGGAGCGAGCAGTTCTTC. This codes for CASTPSIGGSEQFF.

This CDR3 reads CASSLVGQGSGGYTF. The CDR3 nucleotides read TGCGCCAGCAGCTTGGTCGGTCAGGGATCTGGTGGCTACACCTTC. The chain uses TRBV5-1 and TRBJ1-2, with a tentative D call TRBD1 (5 bases). This CDR3 is 15 amino acids long. Germline values: CDR1 SGHRS, CDR2 YFSETQ. Trimming cost V 0 bases and J 7 bases, with 16 bases left between them. Full variable domain (rest looked up from reference TRBV5-1 and TRBJ1-2): KAGVTQTPRYLIKTRGQQVTLSCSPISGHRSVSWYQQTPGQGLQFLFEYFSETQRNKGNFPGRFSGRQFSNSRSEMNVSTLELGDSALYLCASSLVGQGSGGYTFGSGTRLTVV.

This clone was detected once. The chain carries TRBV5-4 and TRBJ2-7, with D tentatively TRBD2 (5 bases). The CDR3 is 14 amino acids. Germline V gene data show CDR1 as SGHNT and CDR2 as YYREEE (reference sequence). Trimming left V 4 bases short and J 7 bases short, with 18 bases between. CDR3 sequence: CASSAIGRPGEQYF. The CDR3 bases are TGTGCCAGCAGCGCCATAGGACGGCCGGGGGAGCAGTACTTC.

The chain links TRBV19 to TRBJ1-1, with unresolved D. V was trimmed by 5 bases and J by 8 bases, leaving 18 bases between them. CDR3 size: 14 residues. Looked up from germline, CDR1 is LNHDA and CDR2 is SQIVND (reference sequence). CDR3 region: CASSWAWTPLEAFF. DNA for the CDR3: TGTGCCAGTAGTTGGGCGTGGACTCCTTTAGAAGCTTTCTTT.

This chain links TRBV2 with TRBJ1-5, with TRBD1 as a possible D gene (6 bases). This CDR3 spans 14 amino acids. V shed 8 bases and J shed 0 bases, with 11 bases lying between them. Looked up from germline, CDR1 is SNHLY and CDR2 is FYNNEI. CDR3 nucleotide sequence: TGTGCCAGCGCAGGGGCAAATAGCAATCAGCCCCAGCATTTT. This sequence encodes CASAGANSNQPQHF.

The chain joins TRBV7-8 to TRBJ1-2; D gene ambiguous. The V and J ends lost 8 bases and 4 bases respectively, with 14 bases between them. Germline assignment: CDR1 SGHVS and CDR2 FQNEAQ. This CDR3 contains 13 residues. This CDR3 is CASALEERYGYTF. CDR3 nucleotides: TGTGCCAGCGCCTTGGAGGAACGCTATGGCTACACCTTC.

This clone was found once. The chain has TRBV3-1 (or the pseudogene TRBV3-2) and TRBJ1-4; D unclear. The CDR3 is made up of 17 amino acids. V shed 1 base and J shed 5 bases, with 17 bases lying between them. Germline loops: CDR1 LGHDT, CDR2 YNNKEL (reference sequence). The CDR3 region is CASSQGERGVINEKLFF. The CDR3 DNA is TGTGCCAGCAGCCAAGGGGAACGCGGGGTGATAAATGAAAAACTGTTTTTT.

The genes are TRBV18 and TRBJ1-2; 9 positions match TRBD1. This CDR3 comprises 14 residues. With 2 bases clipped from V and 5 bases from J, the junction kept 3 bases outside the gene matches. Looked up from germline, CDR1 is KGHSH and CDR2 is LQKENI. This chain's CDR3 is CASSPGTGIYGYTF. In DNA, the CDR3 is TGTGCCAGCTCACCAGGGACAGGGATTTATGGCTACACCTTC.

This chain joins TRBV7-9 and TRBJ1-2; TRBD1 matches 8 bases. Germline V gene sequence: CDR1 SEHNR, CDR2 FQNEAQ (reference sequence). With 4 bases clipped from V and 6 bases from J, the junction kept 1 base outside the gene matches. CDR3 size: 12 residues. The CDR3 loop is CASSSTGDGYTF. Written as DNA, the CDR3 is TGTGCCAGCAGCTCGACAGGGGATGGCTACACCTTC.

The J gene is TRBJ1-4, the V gene TRBV5-4; D is unresolved. V was clipped by 7 bases and J by 1 base, with 11 bases between them. In germline, CDR1 is SGHNT, CDR2 YYREEE (reference sequence). The CDR3 spans 14 residues. CDR3 amino acids: CASAPGGTNEKLFF. CDR3 nucleotide sequence: TGTGCCAGCGCCCCTGGCGGAACTAATGAAAAACTGTTTTTT.

The CDR3 nucleotides are TGTGCCAGCAGTGAGCAGGGGGTAAGGACTGAAGCTTTCTTT. Encoded protein: CASSEQGVRTEAFF. The chain has TRBV2 and TRBJ1-1, with TRBD1 identical over 7 bases. Unmatched junction bases numbered 6, after V lost 3 bases and J lost 5 bases. Germline CDR1 is SNHLY and CDR2 is FYNNEI. The CDR3 is 14 amino acids.

The CDR3 loop is CASTGTVNTEAFF. The CDR3, as DNA: TGTGCCAGCACAGGGACAGTGAACACTGAAGCTTTCTTT. The chain links TRBV19 to TRBJ1-1; TRBD1 matches at 7 bases. J lost 0 bases, V lost 9 bases, and 4 bases had no gene match. Germline CDR1 and CDR2: LNHDA and SQIVND (reference sequence). The CDR3 is made up of 13 amino acids. The whole variable domain, filled in from reference TRBV19 and TRBJ1-1, reads DGGITQSPKYLFRKEGQNVTLSCEQNLNHDAMYWYRQDPGQGLRLIYYSQIVNDFQKGDIAEGYSVSREKKESFPLTVTSAQKNPTAFYLCASTGTVNTEAFFGQGTRLTVV.

V is TRBV5-1 and J is TRBJ2-7, with 11 bases matching TRBD1. CDR3 length: 13 residues. CDR1 and CDR2 from the germline V gene are SGHRS and YFSETQ. Unmatched junction bases numbered 6, after V lost 6 bases and J lost 7 bases. CDR3 region: CASTDRGRNEQYF. DNA for the CDR3: TGCGCCAGCACGGACAGGGGGCGGAATGAGCAGTACTTC.

The V call is TRBV6-5, the J call TRBJ2-3; a possible D gene is TRBD1 (6 bases). The CDR3 has 14 residues. Germline-derived CDR1 and CDR2 are MNHEY and SVGAGI. V shed 2 bases and J shed 2 bases, with 8 bases lying between them. The CDR3: CASSYTGYTDTQYF. The CDR3 DNA is TGTGCCAGCAGTTACACAGGGTACACAGATACGCAGTATTTT.

This sequence joins TRBV18 and TRBJ2-4; D might be TRBD2 (6 bases). CDR3 size: 14 residues. V lost 5 bases to trimming and J lost 9 bases, with 17 bases between them. Germline lookup yields CDR1 KGHSH and CDR2 LQKENI. The CDR3 reads CASSDTAAGSIQYF. The CDR3 coding sequence is TGTGCCAGCTCAGATACAGCGGCCGGGAGCATTCAGTACTTC.

The chain recombines TRBV3-1 (or the pseudogene TRBV3-2) with TRBJ1-2; 8 bases line up with TRBD1. The trim removed 3 bases at V and 4 bases at J, leaving 4 bases unmatched. The CDR3 covers 14 residues. Per germline, CDR1 LGHDT and CDR2 YNNKEL (reference sequence). CDR3 DNA: TGTGCCAGCAGCCAGCGACAGGGGAGCTATGGCTACACCTTC. Protein product: CASSQRQGSYGYTF.

The genes are TRBV7-2 and TRBJ2-1; 8 bases fit TRBD2. This CDR3 region has 15 residues. V lost 3 bases and J lost 5; bases outside the gene matches: 6. Germline V lookup: CDR1 SGHTA, CDR2 FQGNSA. In DNA, the CDR3 is TGTGCCAGCAGCTTTAAGCGGGGGCCGAACAATGAGCAGTTCTTC. Its protein product is CASSFKRGPNNEQFF.

The J gene is TRBJ1-5, the V gene TRBV19; 9 bases are shared with TRBD1. This CDR3 is built from 14 residues. Germline-derived CDR1 and CDR2 are LNHDA and SQIVND (reference sequence). V lost 7 bases to trimming and J lost 5 bases; unmatched junction nucleotides: 6. In DNA, the CDR3 is TGTGCCAGTACCGCGGACAGGGGCGATCAGCCCCAGCATTTT. Translated, it gives CASTADRGDQPQHF.

The chain has TRBV19 and TRBJ1-1, with D perhaps matching TRBD1 (6 bases). The germline gives CDR1 LNHDA, CDR2 SQIVND (reference sequence). Trimming pared 4 bases from V and 3 bases from J, leaving 15 bases between. This CDR3 has 15 residues. The CDR3 nucleotides read TGTGCCAGTAGTAATCGTCAGGGGTTGGACACTGAAGCTTTCTTT. This codes for CASSNRQGLDTEAFF.